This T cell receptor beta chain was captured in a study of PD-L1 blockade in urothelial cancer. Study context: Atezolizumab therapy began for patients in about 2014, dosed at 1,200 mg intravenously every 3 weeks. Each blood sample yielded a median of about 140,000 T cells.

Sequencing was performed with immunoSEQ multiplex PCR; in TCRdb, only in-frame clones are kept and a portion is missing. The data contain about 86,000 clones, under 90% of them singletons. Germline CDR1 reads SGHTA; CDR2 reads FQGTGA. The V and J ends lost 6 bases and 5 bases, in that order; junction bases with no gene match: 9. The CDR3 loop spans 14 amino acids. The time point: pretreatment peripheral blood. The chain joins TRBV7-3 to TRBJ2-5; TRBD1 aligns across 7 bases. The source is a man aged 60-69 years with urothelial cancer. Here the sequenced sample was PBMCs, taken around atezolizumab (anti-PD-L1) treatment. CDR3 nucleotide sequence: TGTGCCAGCAGTCGGACCGGGACAGCGGAGACCCAGTACTTC. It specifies CASSRTGTAETQYF.